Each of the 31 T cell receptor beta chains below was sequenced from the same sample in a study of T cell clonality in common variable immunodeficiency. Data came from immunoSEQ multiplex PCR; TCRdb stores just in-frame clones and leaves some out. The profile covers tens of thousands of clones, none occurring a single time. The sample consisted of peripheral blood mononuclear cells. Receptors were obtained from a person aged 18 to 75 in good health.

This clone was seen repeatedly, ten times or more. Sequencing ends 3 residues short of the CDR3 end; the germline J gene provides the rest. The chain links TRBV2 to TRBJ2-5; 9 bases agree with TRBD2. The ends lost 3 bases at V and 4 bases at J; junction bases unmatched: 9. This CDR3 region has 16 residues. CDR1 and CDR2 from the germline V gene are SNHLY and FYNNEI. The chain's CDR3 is CASSDAGRGGSETQYF. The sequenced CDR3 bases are TGTGCCAGCAGTGACGCGGGGCGGGGGGGGTCAGAGACC.

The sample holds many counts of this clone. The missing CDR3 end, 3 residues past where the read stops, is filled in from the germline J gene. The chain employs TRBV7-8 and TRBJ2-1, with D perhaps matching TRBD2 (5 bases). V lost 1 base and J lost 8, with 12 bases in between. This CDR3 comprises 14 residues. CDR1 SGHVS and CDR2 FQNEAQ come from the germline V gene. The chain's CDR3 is CASSLVPSRDEQFF. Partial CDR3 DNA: TGTGCCAGCAGCTTAGTTCCCTCGCGGGATGAG.

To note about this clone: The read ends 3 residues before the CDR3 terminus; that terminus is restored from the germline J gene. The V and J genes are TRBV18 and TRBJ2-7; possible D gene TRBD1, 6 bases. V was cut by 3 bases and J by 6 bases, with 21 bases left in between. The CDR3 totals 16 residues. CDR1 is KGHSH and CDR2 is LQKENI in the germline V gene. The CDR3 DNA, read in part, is TGTGCCAGCTCACCTTTTGCCAGGACAGAGGGATGCGAG. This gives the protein CASSPFARTEGCE. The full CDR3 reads CASSPFARTEGCEQYF.

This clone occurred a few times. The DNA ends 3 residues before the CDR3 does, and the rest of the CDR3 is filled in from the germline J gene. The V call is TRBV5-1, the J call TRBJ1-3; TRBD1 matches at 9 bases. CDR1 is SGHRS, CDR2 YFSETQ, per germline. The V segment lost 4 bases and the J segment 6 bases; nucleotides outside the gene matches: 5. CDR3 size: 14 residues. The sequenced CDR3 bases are TGCGCCAGCAGCCCCGGGACAGGGCTAAACACC. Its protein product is CASSPGTGLNT. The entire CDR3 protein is CASSPGTGLNTIYF.

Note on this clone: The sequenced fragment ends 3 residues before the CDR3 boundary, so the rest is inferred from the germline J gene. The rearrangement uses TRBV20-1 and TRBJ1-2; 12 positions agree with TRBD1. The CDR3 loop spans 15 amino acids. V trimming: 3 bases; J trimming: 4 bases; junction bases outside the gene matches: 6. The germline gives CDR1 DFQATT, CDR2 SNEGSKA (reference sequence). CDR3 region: CSASPPGQGAYGYTF. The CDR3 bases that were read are TGCAGTGCTAGCCCCCCGGGACAGGGGGCCTATGGC.

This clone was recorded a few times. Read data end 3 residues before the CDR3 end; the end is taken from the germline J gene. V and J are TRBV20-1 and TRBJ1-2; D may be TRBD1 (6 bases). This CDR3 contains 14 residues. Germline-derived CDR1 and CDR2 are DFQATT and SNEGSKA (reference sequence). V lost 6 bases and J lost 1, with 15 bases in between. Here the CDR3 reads CSALQGSNNYGYTF. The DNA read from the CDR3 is TGCAGTGCGCTCCAGGGGTCCAATAACTATGGC.

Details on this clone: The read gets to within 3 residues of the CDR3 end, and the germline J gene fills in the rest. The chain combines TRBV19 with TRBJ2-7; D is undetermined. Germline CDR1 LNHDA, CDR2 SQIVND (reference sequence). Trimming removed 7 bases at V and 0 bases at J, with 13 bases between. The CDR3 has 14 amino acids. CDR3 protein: CASKALHSSYEQYF. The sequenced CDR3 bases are TGTGCCAGTAAGGCACTGCACAGCTCCTACGAG.

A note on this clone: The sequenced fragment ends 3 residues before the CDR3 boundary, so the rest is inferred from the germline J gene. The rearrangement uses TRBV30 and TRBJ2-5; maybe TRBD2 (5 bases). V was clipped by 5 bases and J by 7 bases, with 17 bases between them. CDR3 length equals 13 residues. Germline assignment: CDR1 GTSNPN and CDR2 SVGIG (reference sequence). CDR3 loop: CAWARRVRGTQYF. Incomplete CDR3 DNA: TGTGCCTGGGCCCGGCGAGTCCGGGGGACC. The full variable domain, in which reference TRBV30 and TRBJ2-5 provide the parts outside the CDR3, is SQTIHQWPATLVQPVGSPLSLECTVEGTSNPNLYWYRQAAGRGLQLLFYSVGIGQISSEVPQNLSASRPQDRQFILSSKKLLLSDSGFYLCAWARRVRGTQYFGPGTRLLVL.

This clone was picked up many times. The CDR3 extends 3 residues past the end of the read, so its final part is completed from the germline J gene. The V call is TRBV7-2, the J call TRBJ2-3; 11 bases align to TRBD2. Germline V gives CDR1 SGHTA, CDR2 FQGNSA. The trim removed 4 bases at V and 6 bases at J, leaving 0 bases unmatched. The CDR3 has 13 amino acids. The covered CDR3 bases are TGTGCCAGCAGCTGGACTAGCGGGGATACG. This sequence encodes CASSWTSGDT. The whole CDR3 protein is CASSWTSGDTQYF.

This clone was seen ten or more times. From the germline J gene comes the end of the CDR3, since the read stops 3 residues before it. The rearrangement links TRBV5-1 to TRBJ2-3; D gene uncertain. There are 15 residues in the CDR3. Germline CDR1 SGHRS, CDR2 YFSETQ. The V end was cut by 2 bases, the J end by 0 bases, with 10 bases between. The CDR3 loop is CASSLGGRSTDTQYF. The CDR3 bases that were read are TGCGCCAGCAGCTTAGGTGGCAGGAGCACAGATACG. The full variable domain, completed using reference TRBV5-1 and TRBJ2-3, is KAGVTQTPRYLIKTRGQQVTLSCSPISGHRSVSWYQQTPGQGLQFLFEYFSETQRNKGNFPGRFSGRQFSNSRSEMNVSTLELGDSALYLCASSLGGRSTDTQYFGPGTRLTVL.

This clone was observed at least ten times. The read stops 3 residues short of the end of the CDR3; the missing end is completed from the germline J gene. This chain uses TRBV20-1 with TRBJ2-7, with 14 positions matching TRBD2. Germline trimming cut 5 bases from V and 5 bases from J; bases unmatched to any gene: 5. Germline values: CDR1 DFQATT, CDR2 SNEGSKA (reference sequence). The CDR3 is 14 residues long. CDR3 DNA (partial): TGCAGTGCTTTGGGGACTAGCGGGAGTAACGAG. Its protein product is CSALGTSGSNE. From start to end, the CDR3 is CSALGTSGSNEQYF.

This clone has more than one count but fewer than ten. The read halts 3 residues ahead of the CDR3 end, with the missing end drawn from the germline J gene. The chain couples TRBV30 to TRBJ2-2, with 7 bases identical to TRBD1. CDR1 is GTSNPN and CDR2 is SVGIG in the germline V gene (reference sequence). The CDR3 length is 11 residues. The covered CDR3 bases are TGTGCCTGCGGGACAGCAGAAAAG. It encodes CACGTAEK. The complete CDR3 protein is CACGTAEKLFF.

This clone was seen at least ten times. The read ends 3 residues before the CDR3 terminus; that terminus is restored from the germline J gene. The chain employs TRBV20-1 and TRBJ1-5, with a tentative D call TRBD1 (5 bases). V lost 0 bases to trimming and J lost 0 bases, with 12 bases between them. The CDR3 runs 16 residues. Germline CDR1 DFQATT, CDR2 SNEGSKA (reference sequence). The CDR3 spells CSARDEQVDSNQPQHF. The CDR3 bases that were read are TGCAGTGCTAGAGACGAACAGGTGGATAGCAATCAGCCC.

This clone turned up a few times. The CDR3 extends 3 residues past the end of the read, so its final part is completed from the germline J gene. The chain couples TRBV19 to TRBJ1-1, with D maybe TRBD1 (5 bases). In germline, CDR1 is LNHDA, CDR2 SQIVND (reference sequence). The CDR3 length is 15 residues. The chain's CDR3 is CASSLGNSPGREAFF. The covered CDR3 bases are TGTGCCAGTAGTCTGGGTAATAGTCCAGGGAGAGAA.

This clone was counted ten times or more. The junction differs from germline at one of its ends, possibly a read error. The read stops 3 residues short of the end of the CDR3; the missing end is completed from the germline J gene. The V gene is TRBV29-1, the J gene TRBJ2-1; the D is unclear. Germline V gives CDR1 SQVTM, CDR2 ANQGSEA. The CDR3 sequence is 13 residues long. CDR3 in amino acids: CSAEGQLGDEQFF. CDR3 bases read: TGCAGCGCTGAAGGTCAGCTAGGAGATGAG.

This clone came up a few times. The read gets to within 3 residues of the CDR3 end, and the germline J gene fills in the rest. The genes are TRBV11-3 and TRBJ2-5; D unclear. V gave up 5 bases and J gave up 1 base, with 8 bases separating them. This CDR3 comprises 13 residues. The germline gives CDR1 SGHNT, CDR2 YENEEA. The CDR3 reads CASSGSRQETQYF. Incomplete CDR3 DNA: TGTGCCAGCAGCGGTAGCCGCCAAGAGACC. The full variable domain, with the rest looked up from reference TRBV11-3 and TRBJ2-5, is EAGVVQSPRYKIIEKKQPVAFWCNPISGHNTLYWYLQNLGQGPELLIRYENEEAVDDSQLPKDRFSAERLKGVDSTLKIQPAELGDSAVYLCASSGSRQETQYFGPGTRLLVL.

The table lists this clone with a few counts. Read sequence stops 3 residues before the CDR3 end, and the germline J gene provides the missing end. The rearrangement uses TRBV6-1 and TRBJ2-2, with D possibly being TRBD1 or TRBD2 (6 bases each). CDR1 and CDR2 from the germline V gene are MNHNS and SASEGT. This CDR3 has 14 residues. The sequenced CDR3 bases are TGTGCCAGCAGTGCCCGCGGGACATTTGAAAAG. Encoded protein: CASSARGTFEK. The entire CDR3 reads CASSARGTFEKLFF.

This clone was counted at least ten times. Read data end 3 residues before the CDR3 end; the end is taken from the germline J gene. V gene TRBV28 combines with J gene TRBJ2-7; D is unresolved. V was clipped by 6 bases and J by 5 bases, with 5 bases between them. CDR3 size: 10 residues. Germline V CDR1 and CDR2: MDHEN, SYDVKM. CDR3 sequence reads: CASSFNEQYF. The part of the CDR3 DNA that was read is TGTGCCAGCAGCTTTAACGAG.

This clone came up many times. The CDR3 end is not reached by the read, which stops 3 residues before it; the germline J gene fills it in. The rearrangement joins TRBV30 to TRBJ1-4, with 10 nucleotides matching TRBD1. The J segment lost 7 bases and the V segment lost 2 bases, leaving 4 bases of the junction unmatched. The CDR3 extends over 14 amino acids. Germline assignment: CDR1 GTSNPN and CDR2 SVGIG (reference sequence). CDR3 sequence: CAWSLGQGREKLFF. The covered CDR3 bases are TGTGCCTGGAGTTTGGGACAGGGGCGTGAAAAA.

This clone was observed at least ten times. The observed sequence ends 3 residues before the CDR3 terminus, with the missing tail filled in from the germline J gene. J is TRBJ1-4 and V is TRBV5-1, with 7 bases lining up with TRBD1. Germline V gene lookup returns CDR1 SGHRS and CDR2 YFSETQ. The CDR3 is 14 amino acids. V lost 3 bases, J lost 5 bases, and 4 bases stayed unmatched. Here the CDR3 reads CASSYGTENEKLFF. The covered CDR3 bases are TGCGCCAGCAGCTACGGGACAGAGAATGAAAAA.

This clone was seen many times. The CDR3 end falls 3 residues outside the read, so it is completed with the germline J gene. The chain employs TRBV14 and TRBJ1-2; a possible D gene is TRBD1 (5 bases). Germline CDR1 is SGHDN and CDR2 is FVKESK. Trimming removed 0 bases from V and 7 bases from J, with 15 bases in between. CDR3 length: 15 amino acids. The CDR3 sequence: CASSQDWYPGSGYTF. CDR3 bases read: TGTGCCAGCAGCCAAGATTGGTATCCAGGGTCTGGC.

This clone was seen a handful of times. The sequenced CDR3 bases are TGTGCCAGTAGTCTAGGACAGGGGGCTGTTCAGCCC. Translating gives CASSLGQGAVQP. The full CDR3 sequence reads CASSLGQGAVQPQHF. The chain is built from TRBV19 and TRBJ1-5; TRBD1 matches 11 bases. The CDR3 is cut off 3 residues early in the read; its end comes from the germline J gene. The ends lost 5 bases at V and 6 bases at J; junction bases unmatched: 6. This CDR3 contains 15 residues. Germline values: CDR1 LNHDA, CDR2 SQIVND (reference sequence).

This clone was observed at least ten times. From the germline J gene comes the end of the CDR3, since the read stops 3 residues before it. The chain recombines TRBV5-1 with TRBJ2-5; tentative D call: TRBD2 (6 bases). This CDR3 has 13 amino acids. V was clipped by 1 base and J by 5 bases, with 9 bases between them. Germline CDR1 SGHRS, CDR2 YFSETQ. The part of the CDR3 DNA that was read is TGCGCCAGCAGCTTGACAGGAGGGGAGACC. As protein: CASSLTGGET. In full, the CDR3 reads CASSLTGGETQYF.

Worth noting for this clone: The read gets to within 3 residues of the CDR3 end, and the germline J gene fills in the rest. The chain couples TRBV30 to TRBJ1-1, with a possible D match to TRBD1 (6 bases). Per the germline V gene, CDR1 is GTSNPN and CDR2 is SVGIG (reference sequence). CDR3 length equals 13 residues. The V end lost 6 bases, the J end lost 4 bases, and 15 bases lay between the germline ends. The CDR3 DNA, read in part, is TGTGCCTGCGCCCGGGACACCCGCACTGAA. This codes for CACARDTRTE. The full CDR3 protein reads CACARDTRTEAFF.

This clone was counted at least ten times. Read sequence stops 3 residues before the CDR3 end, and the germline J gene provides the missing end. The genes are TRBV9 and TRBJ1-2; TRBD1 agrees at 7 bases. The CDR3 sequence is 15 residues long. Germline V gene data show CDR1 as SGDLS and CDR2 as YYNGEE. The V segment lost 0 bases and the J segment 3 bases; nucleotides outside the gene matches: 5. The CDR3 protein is CASSVVAGGDYGYTF. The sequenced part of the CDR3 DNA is TGTGCCAGCAGCGTAGTGGCAGGGGGTGACTATGGC. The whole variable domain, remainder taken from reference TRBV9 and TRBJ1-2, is DSGVTQTPKHLITATGQRVTLRCSPRSGDLSVYWYQQSLDQGLQFLIQYYNGEERAKGNILERFSAQQFPDLHSELNLSSLELGDSALYFCASSVVAGGDYGYTFGSGTRLTVV.

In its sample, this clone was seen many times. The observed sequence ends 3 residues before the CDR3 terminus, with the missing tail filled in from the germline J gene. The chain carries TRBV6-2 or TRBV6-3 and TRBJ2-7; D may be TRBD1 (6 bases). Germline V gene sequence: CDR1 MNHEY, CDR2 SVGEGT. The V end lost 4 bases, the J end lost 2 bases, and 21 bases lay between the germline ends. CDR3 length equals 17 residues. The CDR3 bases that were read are TGTGCCAGCAGTTTGGGGACGAGTCAGGGGATGGCCTACGAG. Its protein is CASSLGTSQGMAYE. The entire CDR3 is CASSLGTSQGMAYEQYF.

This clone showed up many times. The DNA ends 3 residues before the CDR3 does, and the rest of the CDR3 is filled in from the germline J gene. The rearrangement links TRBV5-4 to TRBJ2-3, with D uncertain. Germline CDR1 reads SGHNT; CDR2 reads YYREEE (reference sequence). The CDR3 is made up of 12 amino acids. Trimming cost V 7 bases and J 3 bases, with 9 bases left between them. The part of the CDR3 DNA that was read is TGTGCCAGCCGTGGAGCGACAGATACG. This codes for CASRGATDT. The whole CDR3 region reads CASRGATDTQYF.

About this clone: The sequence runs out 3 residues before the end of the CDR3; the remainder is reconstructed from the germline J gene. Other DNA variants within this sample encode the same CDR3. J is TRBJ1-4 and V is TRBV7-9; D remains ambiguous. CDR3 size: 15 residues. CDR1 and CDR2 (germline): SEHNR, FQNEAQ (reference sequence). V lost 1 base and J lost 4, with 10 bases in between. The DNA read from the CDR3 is TGTGCCAGCAGCTTAGGTTCCGGGTATAATGAAAAA. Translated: CASSLGSGYNEK. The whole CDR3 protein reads CASSLGSGYNEKLFF.

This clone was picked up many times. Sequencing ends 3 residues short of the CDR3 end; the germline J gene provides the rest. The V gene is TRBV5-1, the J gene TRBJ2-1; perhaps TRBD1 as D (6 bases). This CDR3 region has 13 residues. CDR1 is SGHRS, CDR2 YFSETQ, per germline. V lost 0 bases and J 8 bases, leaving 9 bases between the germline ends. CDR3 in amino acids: CASSLDRVHEQFF. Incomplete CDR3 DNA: TGCGCCAGCAGCTTGGACAGGGTCCATGAG.

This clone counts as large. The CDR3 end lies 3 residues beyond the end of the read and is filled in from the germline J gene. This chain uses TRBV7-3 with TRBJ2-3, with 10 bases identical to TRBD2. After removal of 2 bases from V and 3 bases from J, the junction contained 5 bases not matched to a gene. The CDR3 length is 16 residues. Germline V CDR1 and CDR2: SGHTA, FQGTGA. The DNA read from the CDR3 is TGTGCCAGCAGCTTAGTATTAGCGGGGGGAACAGATACG. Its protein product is CASSLVLAGGTDT. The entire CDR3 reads CASSLVLAGGTDTQYF.

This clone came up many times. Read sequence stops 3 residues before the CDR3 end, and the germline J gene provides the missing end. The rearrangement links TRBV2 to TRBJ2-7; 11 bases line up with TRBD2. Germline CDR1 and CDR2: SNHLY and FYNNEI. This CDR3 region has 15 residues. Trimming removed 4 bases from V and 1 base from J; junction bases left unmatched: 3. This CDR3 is CASSGRTSGSYEQYF. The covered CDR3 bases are TGTGCCAGCAGTGGGAGGACTAGCGGGTCCTACGAG.